This T cell receptor (beta chain) was identified in a study of shared clonotypes between healthy human individuals. Method: immunoSEQ multiplex PCR; TCRdb's copy keeps in-frame clones and lacks some. The sample carries roughly 2.5 million clones, more than 80% recorded once. CD4+ cells yielded CD45RA+ naive and CD45RA-negative memory subsets. The CDR3 loop spans 19 amino acids. Germline V CDR1 and CDR2: SEHNR, FQNEAQ (reference sequence). The trim removed 5 bases at V and 6 bases at J, leaving 14 bases unmatched. Sequenced sample: naive CD4+ T cells sorted from blood. Specified subset: CD45RA+ positively selected. This sequence was found in a man younger than 30 in good health. V usage is TRBV7-9 and J usage is TRBJ2-2, with TRBD2 matching 14 bases. CDR3 region: CASSPGTSGRRPWPGELFF. CDR3 nucleotides: TGTGCCAGCAGCCCCGGGACTAGCGGGAGAAGGCCGTGGCCCGGGGAGCTGTTTTTT.